These T cell receptor beta chains were read from a single sample in a study of blood T cells in healthy people across ages. TCRdb re-called the 5' RACE reads with MiXCR, one entry per CDR3 protein. The table has about 810,000 distinct CDR3 sequences, 36% seen once. The sample taken for sequencing was blood. The receptors shown here come from a man aged 18 to 30 in good health. Each CDR3 is given with its conserved first and last residue. The order of the fields is clone size, J gene, V gene, D gene, CDR3 protein, CDR3 DNA. D genes are given only for firm matches. Size is omitted from some rows. Given values are once, few, many or a class for expanded clones.

.,TRBJ2-3,TRBV7-2,.,CASSLDIIGGRTQYF,TGTGCCAGCAGCTTAGATATTATCGGCGGAAGGACGCAGTATTTT
.,TRBJ2-7,TRBV2,TRBD2,CASKASGHWEQYF,TGTGCCAGCAAGGCTAGCGGCCATTGGGAGCAGTACTTC
few,TRBJ2-6,TRBV20-1,.,CSARDTRRVEANVLTF,TGCAGTGCTAGAGATACTCGCAGGGTTGAGGCCAACGTCCTGACTTTC
.,TRBJ2-7,TRBV7-2,.,CASSRRTTPSSYEQYF,TGTGCCAGCAGCCGGAGGACTACCCCGAGCTCCTACGAGCAGTACTTC
.,TRBJ1-1,TRBV9,.,CASSARGGSEAFF,TGTGCCAGCAGCGCGAGAGGGGGTTCTGAAGCTTTCTTT
.,TRBJ2-6,TRBV27,.,CASSLTGASVLTF,TGTGCCAGCAGTTTAACGGGGGCCAGCGTCCTGACTTTC
.,TRBJ1-2,TRBV7-2,.,CASSLVVNNYGYTF,TGTGCCAGCAGCTTGGTAGTGAATAACTATGGCTACACCTTC
.,TRBJ1-5,TRBV20-1,TRBD1,CSAVGQGNQPQHF,TGCAGTGCGGTCGGACAGGGCAATCAGCCCCAGCATTTT
.,TRBJ2-4,TRBV20-1,.,CSARGTTLKNIQYF,TGCAGTGCTAGAGGGACTACCCTCAAAAACATTCAGTACTTC
many,TRBJ1-2,TRBV12-3/TRBV12-4,TRBD1,CASSSEDRVYGYTF,TGTGCCAGCAGTTCAGAGGACAGGGTTTATGGCTACACCTTC
.,TRBJ1-1,TRBV12-3/TRBV12-4,TRBD1,CASNHYAGTGGDTEAFF,TGTGCCAGCAACCATTATGCCGGGACAGGGGGAGATACTGAAGCTTTCTTT
few,TRBJ1-4,TRBV4-1,.,CASSQVPVLGEKLFF,TGCGCCAGCAGCCAAGTACCGGTCCTAGGAGAAAAACTGTTTTTT
.,TRBJ2-1,TRBV7-2,TRBD2,CASSFPLRASGGAGSYNEQFF,TGTGCCAGCAGCTTCCCGCTCCGGGCTAGCGGGGGGGCCGGTTCCTACAATGAGCAGTTCTTC
few,TRBJ2-3,TRBV7-2,.,CASSLSGAEDGYF,TGTGCCAGCAGCTTAAGTGGGGCTGAGGACGGGTATTTT
many,TRBJ2-4,TRBV12-3/TRBV12-4,.,CASTSGNIQYF,TGTGCCAGCACCTCCGGAAACATTCAGTACTTC
few,TRBJ1-5,TRBV7-2,.,CASSLGGRRQPQHF,TGTGCCAGCAGCTTAGGCGGCAGGCGTCAGCCCCAGCATTTT
.,TRBJ1-1,TRBV29-1,.,CSVQPQRGSNTEAFF,TGCAGCGTTCAACCCCAGCGGGGTTCGAACACTGAAGCTTTCTTT
.,TRBJ1-4,TRBV6-2/TRBV6-3,.,CASSPGGVEKLFF,TGTGCCAGCAGCCCCGGGGGAGTCGAAAAACTGTTTTTT
.,TRBJ2-3,TRBV9,.,CASSVTPTDTQYF,TGTGCCAGCAGCGTAACCCCAACAGATACGCAGTATTTT
few,TRBJ2-3,TRBV9,.,CASSPGPKLLTDTQYF,TGTGCCAGCAGCCCGGGACCCAAATTACTCACAGATACGCAGTATTTT
few,TRBJ1-2,TRBV4-1,.,CASSQDPGTRELYGYTF,TGCGCCAGCAGCCAAGATCCCGGGACACGGGAACTCTATGGCTACACCTTC
few,TRBJ2-3,TRBV4-3,.,CASSQEGGGGLSTDTQYF,TGCGCCAGCAGCCAAGAAGGTGGCGGGGGCCTAAGCACAGATACGCAGTATTTT
.,TRBJ2-1,TRBV11-2,TRBD1,CASQGAGGRNEQFF,TGTGCCAGCCAGGGGGCCGGTGGAAGGAATGAGCAGTTCTTC
.,TRBJ1-6,TRBV20-1,TRBD1,CSARDAGTGDNSPLHF,TGCAGTGCTAGAGACGCAGGGACAGGGGATAATTCACCCCTCCACTTT
.,TRBJ2-1,TRBV20-1,.,CSALGDSQFF,TGCAGTGCCCTAGGGGACTCTCAGTTCTTC
.,TRBJ1-2,TRBV7-2,.,CASNGGLNKNGYTF,TGTGCCAGCAACGGGGGCCTCAATAAAAATGGCTACACCTTC
few,TRBJ1-1,TRBV12-3/TRBV12-4,.,CASSIGGGIGSEAFF,TGTGCCAGCTCAATTGGGGGAGGGATTGGTTCTGAAGCTTTCTTT
few,TRBJ2-1,TRBV9,.,CASSPGFGDNEQFF,TGTGCCAGCAGCCCAGGATTCGGGGACAATGAGCAGTTCTTC
many,TRBJ2-7,TRBV4-2,TRBD1,CASSPGDRTYEQYF,TGTGCCAGCAGCCCCGGGGACAGGACCTACGAGCAGTACTTC
many,TRBJ2-7,TRBV12-3/TRBV12-4,TRBD1,CASSLGQSYEQYF,TGTGCCAGCAGCTTGGGACAGTCCTACGAGCAGTACTTC
few,TRBJ1-2,TRBV27,.,CASSPPGTNYGYTF,TGTGCCAGCAGTCCGCCAGGCACGAACTATGGCTACACCTTC
.,TRBJ1-1,TRBV6-2/TRBV6-3,.,CASARQGPTEAFF,TGTGCCAGCGCCCGGCAGGGGCCGACTGAAGCTTTCTTT
few,TRBJ2-4,TRBV7-9,.,CASSPVGGKAKNIQYF,TGTGCCAGCAGCCCAGTGGGGGGCAAAGCCAAAAACATTCAGTACTTC
.,TRBJ2-2,TRBV4-1,.,CASSQVTGTPNTGELFF,TGCGCCAGCAGCCAAGTAACAGGAACTCCGAACACCGGGGAGCTGTTTTTT
.,TRBJ2-3,TRBV5-1,.,CTSSRFGGADTQYF,TGCACCAGCAGTAGGTTCGGAGGGGCAGATACGCAGTATTTT
many,TRBJ1-1,TRBV4-1,.,CASSQAPQGGTEAFF,TGCGCCAGCAGCCAGGCCCCACAGGGAGGCACTGAAGCTTTCTTT
few,TRBJ2-3,TRBV12-3/TRBV12-4,.,CASSPVGAASTDTQYF,TGTGCCAGCAGCCCGGTCGGGGCCGCAAGCACAGATACGCAGTATTTT
.,TRBJ1-1,TRBV5-5,.,CASSFRLWIMNTEAFF,TGTGCCAGCAGCTTCCGTCTATGGATCATGAACACTGAAGCTTTCTTT
.,TRBJ1-5,TRBV30,TRBD1,CAWSASPTDRAPIRAQHF,TGTGCCTGGAGTGCCTCCCCCACCGACAGGGCCCCCATTAGGGCCCAGCATTTT
.,TRBJ1-2,TRBV6-1,.,CASSRGPNYGYTF,TGTGCCAGCAGTCGGGGTCCAAACTATGGCTACACCTTC
few,TRBJ2-1,TRBV27,TRBD2,CASSGPGLAAYNEQFF,TGTGCCAGCAGTGGCCCGGGACTAGCGGCCTACAATGAGCAGTTCTTC